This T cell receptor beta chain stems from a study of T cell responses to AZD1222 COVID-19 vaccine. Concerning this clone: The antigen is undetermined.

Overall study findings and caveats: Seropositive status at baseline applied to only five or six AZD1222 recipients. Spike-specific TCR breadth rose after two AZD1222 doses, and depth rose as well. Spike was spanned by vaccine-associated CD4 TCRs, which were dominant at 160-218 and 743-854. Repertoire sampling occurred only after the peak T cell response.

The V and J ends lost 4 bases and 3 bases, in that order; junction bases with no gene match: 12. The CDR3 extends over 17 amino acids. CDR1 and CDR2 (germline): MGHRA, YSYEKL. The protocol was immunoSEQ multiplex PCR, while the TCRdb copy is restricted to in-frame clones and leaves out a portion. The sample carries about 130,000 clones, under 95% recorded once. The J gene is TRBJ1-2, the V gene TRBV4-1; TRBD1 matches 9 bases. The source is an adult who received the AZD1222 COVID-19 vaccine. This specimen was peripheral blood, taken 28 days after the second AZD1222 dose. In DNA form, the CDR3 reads TGCGCCAGCAGCCTCCGGGACAGGGCAATTTCTCACTATGGCTACACCTTC. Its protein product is CASSLRDRAISHYGYTF.